The 32 T cell receptor beta chains reported below all come from one sample, sequenced in a study of T cells in tumors after PD-1 blockade. Method: immunoSEQ multiplex PCR; TCRdb's copy keeps in-frame clones and lacks some. The data show under 75,000 clones, less than 85% seen once. Specimen: PBMCs, collected after anti-PD-1 treatment. Receptor source: a human donor with basal cell carcinoma.

The chain is built from TRBV7-9 and TRBJ2-1, with 14 bases lining up with TRBD2. CDR1 and CDR2 (germline): SEHNR, FQNEAQ (reference sequence). CDR3 length: 17 residues. Losses at the gene ends were 10 bases for V and 0 bases for J; bases not matched to a gene: 8. The CDR3 nucleotides are TGTGCCACCGGACTAGCGGGGGGCCTAATCTCCTACAATGAGCAGTTCTTC. Its protein product is CATGLAGGLISYNEQFF.

The chain joins TRBV6-5 to TRBJ1-2, with a possible D match to TRBD1 (5 bases). V lost 2 bases to trimming and J lost 4 bases, with 11 bases between them. The CDR3 has 14 residues. Germline V gene data show CDR1 as MNHEY and CDR2 as SVGAGI. CDR3 nucleotide sequence: TGTGCCAGCAGTTACCAGGGCAGGAGCTATGGCTACACCTTC. The encoded protein is CASSYQGRSYGYTF.

V and J are TRBV16 and TRBJ1-2; D is unresolved. Trimming shortened V by 2 bases and J by 7 bases, and 8 bases separated the two germline ends. The V gene's germline CDR1 is KGHSY and CDR2 FQNENV. The CDR3 runs to 12 residues. This CDR3 reads CASSQRVLGYTF. DNA for the CDR3: TGTGCCAGCAGCCAACGGGTTCTTGGCTACACCTTC.

The V call is TRBV7-2, the J call TRBJ2-1; D unclear. CDR1 and CDR2 from the germline V gene are SGHTA and FQGNSA. Trimming took off 1 base at V and 4 bases at J, with 8 bases between the two ends. The CDR3 extends over 14 amino acids. CDR3 residues: CASSLVPAYNEQFF. In nucleotides, the CDR3 is TGTGCCAGCAGCTTAGTTCCAGCGTACAATGAGCAGTTCTTC. The variable domain in full, completed from reference TRBV7-2 and TRBJ2-1, reads GAGVSQSPSNKVTEKGKDVELRCDPISGHTALYWYRQSLGQGLEFLIYFQGNSAPDKSGLPSDRFSAERTGGSVSTLTIQRTQQEDSAVYLCASSLVPAYNEQFFGPGTRLTVL.

This clone was seen a handful of times. This sequence joins TRBV27 and TRBJ1-5; 9 bases fit TRBD1. The CDR3 has 16 amino acids. With V trimmed by 6 bases and J by 0 bases, 6 bases remained unmatched. Germline CDR1 and CDR2: MNHEY and SMNVEV (reference sequence). The CDR3 region is CASSSGQGDSNQPQHF. CDR3 bases: TGTGCCAGCAGCTCGGGACAGGGCGATAGCAATCAGCCCCAGCATTTT.

This chain uses TRBV7-9 with TRBJ2-7, with 10 bases identical to TRBD1. Trimming took 5 bases from V and 6 from J; bases not matched to a gene: 10. Germline V CDR1 and CDR2: SEHNR, FQNEAQ (reference sequence). CDR3 length: 15 residues. This CDR3 is CASSLKGTGAAEQYF. The CDR3 nucleotides are TGTGCCAGCAGCCTCAAGGGGACAGGGGCGGCCGAGCAGTACTTC.

CDR3 sequence: CSGRSSYNEQFF. The CDR3 coding sequence is TGCAGCGGCAGGAGCTCCTACAATGAGCAGTTCTTC. The chain links TRBV29-1 to TRBJ2-1, with D hard to call. The CDR3 contains 12 residues. Germline lookup yields CDR1 SQVTM and CDR2 ANQGSEA. Trimming pared 7 bases from V and 0 bases from J, leaving 7 bases between.

The chain combines TRBV7-6 with TRBJ1-1; D gene ambiguous. Per the germline V gene, CDR1 is SGHVS and CDR2 is FNYEAQ. The germline V and J ends were trimmed by 5 bases and 0 bases, with 19 bases remaining between them. CDR3 length: 17 residues. The DNA for the CDR3 is TGTGCCAGCAGCAGAGGGTACCCCCCCCCAATGAACACTGAAGCTTTCTTT. It is translated as CASSRGYPPPMNTEAFF.

The genes are TRBV19 and TRBJ1-1, with D uncertain. CDR1 is LNHDA, CDR2 SQIVND, per germline (reference sequence). Trimming shortened V by 1 base and J by 4 bases, and 13 bases separated the two germline ends. CDR3 length: 15 residues. In nucleotides, the CDR3 is TGTGCCAGTAGTATAGCCCCATCCGCACTCACTGAAGCTTTCTTT. Its translation is CASSIAPSALTEAFF.

This chain uses TRBV5-1 with TRBJ1-1; D is unresolved. Trimming shortened V by 0 bases and J by 3 bases, and 6 bases separated the two germline ends. The CDR3 is 13 amino acids. CDR1 and CDR2 from the germline V gene are SGHRS and YFSETQ. CDR3 sequence: CASSLGVDTEAFF. In DNA form, the CDR3 reads TGCGCCAGCAGCTTGGGTGTCGACACTGAAGCTTTCTTT.

The rearrangement uses TRBV5-1 and TRBJ1-6; D may be TRBD1 (5 bases). The germline V and J ends were trimmed by 0 bases and 10 bases, with 17 bases remaining between them. The V gene's germline CDR1 is SGHRS and CDR2 YFSETQ. This CDR3 has 16 residues. In DNA form, the CDR3 reads TGCGCCAGCAGCTTGGTTGGTAGGGTAGAGGGGTCACCCCTCCACTTT. Translation gives CASSLVGRVEGSPLHF.

The chain joins TRBV13 to TRBJ2-7; D is undetermined. V was cut by 4 bases and J by 5 bases, with 21 bases left in between. The CDR3 sequence is 16 residues long. Germline V gives CDR1 PRHDT, CDR2 FYEKMQ (reference sequence). The CDR3 coding sequence is TGTGCCAGCAGCTATTATAGAGGACCCAACCCCCACGAGCAGTACTTC. This gives the protein CASSYYRGPNPHEQYF.

This clone was detected once. The gene calls are TRBV19 and TRBJ2-2; weak D call: TRBD1 (5 bases). This CDR3 spans 16 amino acids. Trimming removed 5 bases from V and 0 bases from J, with 13 bases in between. CDR1 is LNHDA and CDR2 is SQIVND in the germline V gene (reference sequence). CDR3 region: CASSPRWGTNTGELFF. The CDR3 DNA is TGTGCCAGTAGTCCCCGTTGGGGCACGAACACCGGGGAGCTGTTTTTT.

The chain is built from TRBV5-1 and TRBJ1-4, with TRBD1 as a possible D gene (5 bases). The CDR3 has 17 amino acids. Germline V CDR1 and CDR2: SGHRS, YFSETQ. Trimming removed 0 bases at V and 7 bases at J, with 19 bases between. The CDR3 sequence: CASSLVGPDTLGEKLFF. In nucleotides, the CDR3 is TGCGCCAGCAGCTTGGTGGGACCGGACACCTTGGGTGAAAAACTGTTTTTT.

The chain's CDR3 is CASSEGLAGMRGTDTQYF. The DNA for the CDR3 is TGTGCCAGCAGTGAAGGGCTAGCGGGGATGAGGGGCACAGATACGCAGTATTTT. The rearrangement links TRBV2 to TRBJ2-3; TRBD2 aligns across 9 bases. The trim removed 1 base at V and 1 base at J, leaving 9 bases unmatched. The CDR3 has 18 amino acids. Per germline, CDR1 SNHLY and CDR2 FYNNEI.

The V call is TRBV3-1 (or the pseudogene TRBV3-2), the J call TRBJ1-2, with unresolved D. This CDR3 has 12 residues. The germline V gene encodes CDR1 LGHDT and CDR2 YNNKEL (reference sequence). Trimming stripped 1 base from V and 4 bases from J, with 4 bases between. The CDR3 region is CASSQAGYGYTF. CDR3 coding DNA: TGTGCCAGCAGCCAAGCGGGCTATGGCTACACCTTC.

The count of this clone is one. The chain carries TRBV10-2 and TRBJ2-5; 8 bases agree with TRBD1. The CDR3 runs 13 residues. Looked up from germline, CDR1 is WSHSY and CDR2 is SAAADI. J lost 5 bases, V lost 6 bases, and 5 bases had no gene match. CDR3 bases: TGCGCCAGCAGCCGGGACAGGCGTGAGACCCAGTACTTC. This codes for CASSRDRRETQYF.

The rearrangement uses TRBV25-1 and TRBJ1-4, with D perhaps matching TRBD1 (5 bases). There are 15 residues in the CDR3. V gave up 1 base and J gave up 8 bases, with 14 bases separating them. Per germline, CDR1 MGHDK and CDR2 SYGVNS. CDR3 loop: CASSEFRGQGEKLFF. DNA of the CDR3: TGTGCCAGCAGTGAATTTCGGGGCCAGGGAGAAAAACTGTTTTTT. The full variable domain, in which reference TRBV25-1 and TRBJ1-4 provide the parts outside the CDR3, is EADIYQTPRYLVIGTGKKITLECSQTMGHDKMYWYQQDPGMELHLIHYSYGVNSTEKGDLSSESTVSRIRTEHFPLTLESARPSHTSQYLCASSEFRGQGEKLFFGSGTQLSVL.

V gene TRBV6-6 combines with J gene TRBJ1-1, with TRBD1 matching over 9 bases. CDR1 and CDR2 (germline): MNHNY, SVGAGI (reference sequence). CDR3 size: 15 residues. Trimming took 5 bases from V and 2 from J; bases not matched to a gene: 6. The CDR3 region has the DNA TGTGCCAGCAGTCCGCCGGGACAGGGAAACACTGAAGCTTTCTTT. Its protein is CASSPPGQGNTEAFF.

The chain uses TRBV10-3 and TRBJ2-5; D could derive from TRBD1 or TRBD2 (5 bases each). The CDR3 is 15 residues long. Germline V gene data show CDR1 as ENHRY and CDR2 as SYGVKD. V shed 0 bases and J shed 4 bases, with 12 bases lying between them. The CDR3 DNA follows: TGTGCCATCAGTGAGTCCGAAGCTGGGGGAGAGACCCAGTACTTC. Translated: CAISESEAGGETQYF.

The rearrangement uses TRBV18 and TRBJ2-6; 9 bases align to TRBD1. J lost 2 bases, V lost 1 base, and 6 bases had no gene match. This CDR3 comprises 18 residues. CDR1 and CDR2 from the germline V gene are KGHSH and LQKENI. CDR3 in amino acids: CASSPLGQGVTGANVLTF. The CDR3, as DNA: TGTGCCAGCTCACCACTGGGACAGGGCGTGACTGGGGCCAACGTCCTGACTTTC.

This chain joins TRBV5-4 and TRBJ1-1, with a possible D match to TRBD1 (6 bases). The germline V gene encodes CDR1 SGHNT and CDR2 YYREEE (reference sequence). The CDR3 contains 15 residues. Between the trimmed V and J ends, which lost 3 bases and 4 bases, there was a span of 16 bases. The CDR3 sequence is CASSYIGGNGTEAFF. As DNA, the CDR3 is TGTGCCAGCAGCTACATAGGGGGGAACGGCACTGAAGCTTTCTTT.

V usage is TRBV4-2 and J usage is TRBJ2-4; D is ambiguous. This CDR3 contains 15 residues. Germline CDR1 reads LGHNA; CDR2 reads YNFKEQ. V gave up 3 bases and J gave up 0 bases, with 9 bases separating them. The CDR3 DNA reads as TGTGCCAGCAGCCAGGCATCACTAGCCAAAAACATTCAGTACTTC. Its protein is CASSQASLAKNIQYF.

The count of this clone is one. This chain uses TRBV9 with TRBJ2-3; no firm D call. Germline-derived CDR1 and CDR2 are SGDLS and YYNGEE. CDR3 length: 12 amino acids. The ends were cut back, 4 bases at V and 2 bases at J, with 5 bases in the middle. The CDR3 DNA sequence: TGTGCCAGCAGCTCAGACACAGATACGCAGTATTTT. It encodes CASSSDTDTQYF.

This clone was seen just once. The CDR3: CATSDLIGVYGYTF. The CDR3 region has the DNA TGTGCCACCAGTGATTTGATTGGGGTCTATGGCTACACCTTC. The rearrangement links TRBV24-1 to TRBJ1-2; no clear D. The CDR3 runs to 14 residues. Deletions cut 0 bases from V and 4 bases from J, with 8 bases between. In germline, CDR1 is KGHDR, CDR2 SFDVKD.

The chain links TRBV19 to TRBJ2-3; no clear D gene. CDR1 and CDR2 (germline): LNHDA, SQIVND (reference sequence). This CDR3 region has 12 residues. V dropped 1 base and J dropped 3 bases, with 2 bases sitting between them. CDR3 DNA: TGTGCCAGTAGTATAGCTACAGATACGCAGTATTTT. It codes for CASSIATDTQYF.

J is TRBJ1-4 and V is TRBV24-1; TRBD1 aligns across 9 bases. J was trimmed by 7 bases and V by 4 bases; bases with no gene match: 6. The CDR3 is made up of 15 amino acids. Germline CDR1 reads KGHDR; CDR2 reads SFDVKD. The CDR3 DNA reads as TGTGCCACCAGTGAGGCACAGGGGGCCAGTGAAAAACTGTTTTTT. Protein product: CATSEAQGASEKLFF.

This chain links TRBV4-1 with TRBJ2-1, with TRBD1 matching 7 bases. V shed 3 bases and J 4 bases; nucleotides not matched to a gene: 3. The CDR3 has 14 amino acids. Germline CDR1 MGHRA, CDR2 YSYEKL. DNA for the CDR3: TGCGCCAGCAGCCATGGGACAGAGTACAATGAGCAGTTCTTC. Residues: CASSHGTEYNEQFF.

This chain connects TRBV29-1 to TRBJ2-2; maybe TRBD2 (6 bases). Germline assignment: CDR1 SQVTM and CDR2 ANQGSEA. This CDR3 has 13 amino acids. Deletions cut 5 bases from V and 6 bases from J, with 13 bases between. CDR3 in DNA: TGCAGCGTTCAGGAGGGGTACGCCGGGGAGCTGTTTTTT. Its translation: CSVQEGYAGELFF.

This clone was found a few times. The rearrangement links TRBV19 to TRBJ1-1; D perhaps matches TRBD1 (5 bases). The germline V gene has CDR1 LNHDA and CDR2 SQIVND (reference sequence). The CDR3 runs to 15 residues. V dropped 4 bases and J dropped 0 bases, with 12 bases sitting between them. CDR3 residues: CASSTAWGVNTEAFF. In nucleotides, the CDR3 is TGTGCCAGTAGTACCGCCTGGGGGGTGAACACTGAAGCTTTCTTT.

This clone was counted a few times. The V gene is TRBV10-3, the J gene TRBJ2-7; tentatively, D is TRBD1 (6 bases). CDR3 length equals 15 residues. V was clipped by 6 bases and J by 3 bases, with 18 bases between them. The germline CDR1 and CDR2 sequences are ENHRY and SYGVKD. For the CDR3, the DNA is TGTGCCATCAGCAGCCGGGACACCACTAACTACGAGCAGTACTTC. Protein product: CAISSRDTTNYEQYF.

The chain employs TRBV29-1 and TRBJ2-5; D might be TRBD2 (5 bases). The CDR3 has 13 amino acids. Germline V gives CDR1 SQVTM, CDR2 ANQGSEA. The V end was cut by 2 bases, the J end by 4 bases, with 11 bases between. CDR3 protein: CSVETGFGETQYF. Here the CDR3 DNA reads TGCAGCGTTGAAACGGGGTTTGGAGAGACCCAGTACTTC. Drawing the rest from reference TRBV29-1 and TRBJ2-5, the complete variable domain is SAVISQKPSRDICQRGTSLTIQCQVDSQVTMMFWYRQQPGQSLTLIATANQGSEATYESGFVIDKFPISRPNLTFSTLTVSNMSPEDSSIYLCSVETGFGETQYFGPGTRLLVL.